Shown below are 26 T cell receptor beta chains from a single sample sequenced in a study of T-cell reconstitution after alpha-beta-depleted transplantation in children. Library preparation (for TCRbeta) was performed with unique molecular identifiers. TCRdb called the PCR reads again in MiXCR, with one record for every CDR3 protein. The top ten hold over 4.5% of the sample, which has 200,000 to 250,000 distinct CDR3 sequences, 9.7% seen once. The input for sequencing was PBMCs from the stem cell graft donor, taken from the stem cell graft. The origin of the receptors is a human donor who donated a stem cell graft to a child with SCID.

This clonotype came up many times. The CDR3: CASSYGGGSPNYGYTF. CDR3 nucleotide sequence: TGTGCCAGCAGTTACGGGGGGGGAAGCCCTAACTATGGCTACACCTTC. The V gene is TRBV6-5, the J gene TRBJ1-2, with a weak D call TRBD1 (5 bases). The CDR3 loop spans 16 amino acids. V gave up 2 bases and J gave up 0 bases, with 13 bases separating them. Germline V CDR1 and CDR2: MNHEY, SVGAGI.

V is TRBV7-2 and J is TRBJ1-4, with TRBD1 as a possible D gene (6 bases). The germline CDR1 and CDR2 sequences are SGHTA and FQGNSA. The V and J ends lost 5 bases and 8 bases respectively, with 21 bases between them. The length of the CDR3 is 16 residues. In nucleotides, the CDR3 is TGTGCCAGCAGCACCCGCGGGGGGGGCGTAGGGGAAAAACTGTTTTTT. Its translation: CASSTRGGGVGEKLFF. Supplemented by reference TRBV7-2 and TRBJ1-4, the full variable domain reads GAGVSQSPSNKVTEKGKDVELRCDPISGHTALYWYRQSLGQGLEFLIYFQGNSAPDKSGLPSDRFSAERTGGSVSTLTIQRTQQEDSAVYLCASSTRGGGVGEKLFFGSGTQLSVL.

This clonotype has ten or more counts. The CDR3 coding sequence is TGTGCCAGTAGTACCCCCCGTGACGGGCAGGGAAAACTGTTTTTT. Protein product: CASSTPRDGQGKLFF. The chain couples TRBV19 to TRBJ1-4; a possible D gene is TRBD1 (5 bases). Trimming removed 4 bases at V and 10 bases at J, with 19 bases between. Germline CDR1 reads LNHDA; CDR2 reads SQIVND (reference sequence). The CDR3 runs 15 residues.

This clonotype was counted many times. This chain connects TRBV3-1 to TRBJ2-3, with D tentatively TRBD1 (6 bases). The CDR3 covers 16 residues. V was clipped by 4 bases and J by 0 bases, with 14 bases between them. Germline loops: CDR1 LGHDT, CDR2 YNNKEL (reference sequence). This CDR3 reads CASSPRQGKSTDTQYF. The CDR3 DNA reads as TGTGCCAGCAGCCCCCGCCAGGGGAAAAGCACAGATACGCAGTATTTT.

The chain uses TRBV4-2 and TRBJ2-7; a possible D gene is TRBD2 (6 bases). The CDR3 extends over 13 amino acids. Germline lookup yields CDR1 LGHNA and CDR2 YNFKEQ. V was clipped by 1 base and J by 3 bases, with 7 bases between them. The CDR3 sequence: CASSQARGYEQYF. The CDR3, as DNA: TGTGCCAGCAGCCAAGCGCGGGGCTACGAGCAGTACTTC.

This clonotype appeared many times. The chain is built from TRBV2 and TRBJ2-5; D remains unclear. V lost 5 bases and J 4 bases, leaving 11 bases between the germline ends. CDR3 size: 13 residues. Looked up from germline, CDR1 is SNHLY and CDR2 is FYNNEI. CDR3 sequence (DNA): TGTGCCAGCAGTCCAGCGAGGCCAGAGACCCAGTACTTC. It specifies CASSPARPETQYF.

This clonotype was seen repeatedly, ten times or more. The chain is built from TRBV12-3 or TRBV12-4 and TRBJ2-3, with TRBD1 identical over 11 bases. Germline trimming cut 7 bases from V and 5 bases from J; bases unmatched to any gene: 5. The CDR3 has 14 amino acids. CDR3 loop: CASTPGTGGDTQYF. DNA of the CDR3: TGTGCCAGCACCCCCGGGACAGGGGGAGATACGCAGTATTTT.

This clonotype was seen ten or more times. The V call is TRBV5-1, the J call TRBJ1-1; TRBD1 matches at 7 bases. In germline, CDR1 is SGHRS, CDR2 YFSETQ. Trimming at V came to 4 bases and at J to 0 bases, leaving 15 bases not matched to a gene. The CDR3 sequence is 18 residues long. DNA for the CDR3: TGCGCCAGCAGCCAGGGACTGCTCCTGGGACAGATGAACACTGAAGCTTTCTTT. Protein sequence: CASSQGLLLGQMNTEAFF.

As concerns this clonotype: A much larger clonotype is one base distant, so this may be a read error. This CDR3 is CAWGWGSGNTIYF. In DNA form, the CDR3 reads TGTGCCTGGGGATGGGGGAGCGGAAACACCATATATTTT. The genes are TRBV30 and TRBJ1-3; tentative D call: TRBD1 (5 bases). Germline CDR1 GTSNPN, CDR2 SVGIG (reference sequence). Trimming pared 5 bases from V and 4 bases from J, leaving 12 bases between. This CDR3 comprises 13 residues.

This clonotype was detected ten times or more. The V gene is TRBV18, the J gene TRBJ2-2, with D possibly TRBD1 on 5 matching bases. V lost 1 base and J lost 5, with 14 bases in between. This CDR3 has 16 residues. CDR1 is KGHSH, CDR2 LQKENI, per germline. Here the CDR3 reads CASSPRQGRDTGELFF. The CDR3 DNA reads TGTGCCAGCTCACCACGGCAGGGTCGAGATACCGGGGAGCTGTTTTTT.

This clonotype was counted at least ten times. V and J are TRBV14 and TRBJ1-2; 7 bases are shared with TRBD1. The CDR3 has 14 amino acids. In germline, CDR1 is SGHDN, CDR2 FVKESK. With V trimmed by 3 bases and J by 3 bases, 4 bases remained unmatched. The CDR3 sequence is CASSHAGTDYGYTF. The CDR3, as DNA: TGTGCCAGCAGCCACGCCGGGACAGACTATGGCTACACCTTC.

In its sample, this clonotype was seen many times. The CDR3 DNA sequence: TGTGCCAGCAGCTTAAGCGGCACAAACTATGGCTACACCTTC. As protein: CASSLSGTNYGYTF. This sequence joins TRBV7-2 and TRBJ1-2; D uncertain. Germline CDR1 SGHTA, CDR2 FQGNSA. CDR3 size: 14 residues. The V end lost 2 bases, the J end lost 2 bases, and 9 bases lay between the germline ends. Filled out from reference TRBV7-2 and TRBJ1-2, the complete variable domain reads GAGVSQSPSNKVTEKGKDVELRCDPISGHTALYWYRQSLGQGLEFLIYFQGNSAPDKSGLPSDRFSAERTGGSVSTLTIQRTQQEDSAVYLCASSLSGTNYGYTFGSGTRLTVV.

The chain has TRBV15 and TRBJ2-3; no reliable D call. Germline-derived CDR1 and CDR2 are LNHNV and YYDKDF (reference sequence). The CDR3 totals 16 residues. The germline V and J ends were trimmed by 3 bases and 0 bases, with 13 bases remaining between them. CDR3 in amino acids: CATSRSQLLSTDTQYF. The CDR3 nucleotides are TGTGCCACCAGCAGGAGTCAGCTCCTTAGCACAGATACGCAGTATTTT.

This clonotype was found many times. The rearrangement links TRBV29-1 to TRBJ2-2; perhaps TRBD2 as D (5 bases). Deletions cut 5 bases from V and 4 bases from J, with 17 bases between. The CDR3 spans 15 residues. Germline V lookup: CDR1 SQVTM, CDR2 ANQGSEA. CDR3 sequence (DNA): TGCAGCGTTCTAAAACTAGGGAGTTTCACCGGGGAGCTGTTTTTT. Its protein is CSVLKLGSFTGELFF.

In this sample, this clonotype turned up once. A much larger clone differs by one base, so this may be a read error. Lacking the conserved final phenylalanine or tryptophan, this CDR3 likely reflects a read error. V and J are TRBV19 and TRBJ1-1; TRBD1 aligns across 8 bases. Germline V gene lookup returns CDR1 LNHDA and CDR2 SQIVND (reference sequence). V shed 1 base and J 5 bases; nucleotides not matched to a gene: 6. This CDR3 has 15 amino acids. CDR3 in DNA: TGTGCCAGTAGTATAGGCAGGGGGCGATGGACTGAAGCTTTCATT. It is translated as CASSIGRGRWTEAFI.

This clonotype was picked up a small number of times. The chain couples TRBV3-1 to TRBJ1-3; D is uncertain. The CDR3 runs to 15 residues. V lost 6 bases and J 0 bases, leaving 12 bases between the germline ends. Germline V gene lookup returns CDR1 LGHDT and CDR2 YNNKEL (reference sequence). CDR3 in amino acids: CASSQRTFSGNTIYF. In nucleotides, the CDR3 is TGTGCCAGCAGTCAGAGGACTTTCTCTGGAAACACCATATATTTT.

The sample holds many counts of this clonotype. The chain joins TRBV12-3 or TRBV12-4 to TRBJ1-6, with 9 bases matching TRBD1. The trim removed 1 base at V and 9 bases at J, leaving 10 bases unmatched. The CDR3 is 17 residues long. The CDR3 coding sequence is TGTGCCAGCAGTTTAGACGCACCGGGACAGGGAGGTTCACCCCTCCACTTT. This encodes CASSLDAPGQGGSPLHF.

This clonotype was counted many times. The genes are TRBV12-3 or TRBV12-4 and TRBJ1-6; tentative D call: TRBD1 (5 bases). The CDR3 is 14 amino acids. Trimming removed 4 bases at V and 7 bases at J, with 11 bases between. CDR3 DNA: TGTGCCAGCAGTTCCGGGACCGGGAATTCACCCCTCCACTTT. Its protein product is CASSSGTGNSPLHF.

This clonotype has at least ten counts. The rearrangement links TRBV6-2 or TRBV6-3 to TRBJ2-1; weak D call: TRBD1 (5 bases). V lost 7 bases to trimming and J lost 6 bases, with 19 bases between them. Germline V gives CDR1 MNHEY, CDR2 SVGEGT. This CDR3 spans 15 amino acids. CDR3 coding DNA: TGTGCCAGCACCATTAGTCCCAGGGCCACCAATGAGCAGTTCTTC. Amino acids: CASTISPRATNEQFF.

In this sample, this clonotype turned up many times. The V call is TRBV20-1, the J call TRBJ1-2, with D hard to call. This CDR3 contains 12 residues. Germline-derived CDR1 and CDR2 are DFQATT and SNEGSKA (reference sequence). The V end was cut by 3 bases, the J end by 6 bases, with 11 bases between. CDR3 region: CSASGQSNGYTF. As DNA, the CDR3 is TGCAGTGCTAGCGGGCAGTCGAATGGCTACACCTTC.

This clonotype was seen at least ten times. CDR3 DNA sequence: TGTGCCAGCAGCTTTTTTGGCGGTTTAGCCAAAAACATTCAGTACTTC. Its protein product is CASSFFGGLAKNIQYF. The chain has TRBV5-5 and TRBJ2-4; no reliable D call. Germline CDR1 is SGHKS and CDR2 is YYEKEE (reference sequence). The V end was cut by 2 bases, the J end by 0 bases, with 12 bases between. The CDR3 is made up of 16 amino acids.

This clonotype was detected many times. The chain links TRBV5-1 to TRBJ2-1, with 8 nucleotides matching TRBD2. The V gene end was trimmed by 1 base and the J gene end by 7 bases; junction bases not matched to a gene: 10. Germline CDR1 and CDR2: SGHRS and YFSETQ. This CDR3 is built from 16 residues. CDR3 DNA sequence: TGCGCCAGCAGCTTGTCTGTACTAGCGGATAAAAATGAGCAGTTCTTC. As protein: CASSLSVLADKNEQFF.

V and J are TRBV27 and TRBJ1-2, with TRBD1 matching over 7 bases. The germline V gene has CDR1 MNHEY and CDR2 SMNVEV (reference sequence). The junction had 7 bases not matched to a gene; V was cut back by 5 bases and J by 7 bases. The CDR3 has 13 amino acids. CDR3 region: CASSPQGVTGYTF. CDR3 DNA sequence: TGTGCCAGCAGTCCCCAGGGGGTCACTGGCTACACCTTC.

This clonotype was observed at least ten times. The junction differs from germline at one of its ends, possibly a read error. The V gene is TRBV5-1, the J gene TRBJ2-3, with 8 bases aligning to TRBD2. Germline V gene sequence: CDR1 SGHRS, CDR2 YFSETQ. The CDR3 consists of 15 residues. CDR3 sequence: CASRPSGFGTDTQYF. The DNA of the CDR3 is TGCGCCAGCAGGCCTAGCGGGTTTGGCACGGATACGCAGTATTTT.

This clonotype has at least ten counts. The chain joins TRBV15 to TRBJ2-2; 8 bases align to TRBD1. CDR1 and CDR2 from the germline V gene are LNHNV and YYDKDF (reference sequence). This CDR3 comprises 15 residues. The V gene end was trimmed by 8 bases and the J gene end by 4 bases; junction bases not matched to a gene: 9. CDR3 loop: CATPRSTGVTGELFF. CDR3 coding DNA: TGTGCCACCCCTCGCTCGACAGGGGTCACCGGGGAGCTGTTTTTT.

This clonotype has ten or more counts. This rearrangement joins TRBV7-2 to TRBJ2-5; 11 bases align to TRBD2. Looked up from germline, CDR1 is SGHTA and CDR2 is FQGNSA. CDR3 length: 16 amino acids. V lost 5 bases and J lost 2; bases outside the gene matches: 7. CDR3: CASSPGLAGSQETQYF. The DNA for the CDR3 is TGTGCCAGCAGCCCCGGACTAGCGGGTTCACAAGAGACCCAGTACTTC.